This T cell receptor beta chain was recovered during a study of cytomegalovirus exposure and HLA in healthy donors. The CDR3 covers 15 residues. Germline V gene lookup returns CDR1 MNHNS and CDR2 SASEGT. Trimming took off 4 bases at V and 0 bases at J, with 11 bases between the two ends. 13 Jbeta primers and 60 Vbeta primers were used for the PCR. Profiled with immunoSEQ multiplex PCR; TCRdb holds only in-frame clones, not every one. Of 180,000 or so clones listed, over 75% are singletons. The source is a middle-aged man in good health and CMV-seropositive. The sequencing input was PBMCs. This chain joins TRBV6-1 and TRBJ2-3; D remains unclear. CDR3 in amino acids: CASSVSSHSTDTQYF. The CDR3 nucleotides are TGTGCCAGCAGTGTTAGTTCCCACAGCACAGATACGCAGTATTTT.